This note documents a single T cell receptor beta chain sequence. What it binds is unknown. A read error is possible here, since a much larger clone lies one base away. At least 6 million PBMCs were isolated per sample. A sample-barcoded 5' primer and a J-beta primer mix were used in a second PCR of about 7 to 12 cycles. TCRdb reprocessed the 5' RACE reads with MiXCR, giving one entry per CDR3 protein. The table includes 850,000 to 1,100,000 distinct CDR3 sequences, 30% to 40% detected once. These data come from a study of blood T cells in healthy people across ages. Findings and caveats of the study: Diversity of TCR beta per million T cells declined in a roughly linear way with age. Donor CMV infection status was unknown, possibly confounding age-related changes in expanded clonotypes.

Deletions cut 5 bases from V and 0 bases from J, with 10 bases between. This CDR3 has 13 residues. Germline values: CDR1 DFQATT, CDR2 SNEGSKA (reference sequence). The TCR comes from a young man in good health. The sequenced sample was blood. V and J are TRBV20-1 and TRBJ1-2; tentative D call: TRBD1 (5 bases). CDR3 sequence (DNA): TGCAGTGCTTGGGACGGGTCTAACTATGGCTACACCTTC. Its translation is CSAWDGSNYGYTF.